The T cell receptor (beta chain) described here comes from a study of shared clonotypes between healthy human individuals. Study in general: CD8 memory received one plate per donor, CD8 naive two, CD4 memory three and CD4 naive three.

The naive CD8 subset, CD45RO-negative cells positively selected for CCR7, excluded terminally differentiated effector memory CD45RA+ cells. Data came from immunoSEQ multiplex PCR; TCRdb stores just in-frame clones and leaves some out. This sample has some 2.1 million clones, with about 94% found just once. This CDR3 spans 15 amino acids. V lost 10 bases and J lost 0, with 17 bases in between. Germline values: CDR1 LNHDA, CDR2 SQIVND (reference sequence). The chain joins TRBV19 to TRBJ2-3; D possibly corresponds to TRBD2 (6 bases). Specimen: naive CD8+ T cells from PBMCs. This receptor was identified in a man aged 18 to 35 in good health. Some clones in this sample may be carry-over from other donors' samples. As DNA, the CDR3 is TGTGCCACCTCGCCTAGAGGGACTAGCACAGATACGCAGTATTTT. Its translation: CATSPRGTSTDTQYF. Drawing the rest from reference TRBV19 and TRBJ2-3, the complete variable domain is DGGITQSPKYLFRKEGQNVTLSCEQNLNHDAMYWYRQDPGQGLRLIYYSQIVNDFQKGDIAEGYSVSREKKESFPLTVTSAQKNPTAFYLCATSPRGTSTDTQYFGPGTRLTVL.